This TCR beta chain was sequenced during a study of CD8+ T cells in alopecia areata. Notes on the study in general: Scalp specimens additionally yield sequences from normal skin's resident alphabeta T cells.

For this clone: The target antigen is unknown.

The CDR3 contains 16 residues. V was clipped by 4 bases and J by 5 bases; unmatched bases: 8. Germline CDR1 and CDR2: SGHTA and FQGNSA. TCR sequencing used cDNA made by reverse transcription of extracted RNA. Only in-frame clones appear in the TCRdb table, and some are missing; sequencing was by immunoSEQ multiplex PCR. Of around 190,000 clones detected, 50% to 70% appear once; the ten largest clones hold about 1.3%. The treatment here: oral pan-JAK inhibitor, 5-10 mg twice daily. The sequenced sample was CD4+ T cells sorted from blood, obtained around week 49, from a patient treated with tofacitinib. The genes are TRBV7-2 and TRBJ2-3; TRBD2 aligns across 11 bases. This clonotype originated in a human donor with alopecia areata. The CDR3 reads CASSSRLAGSRDTQYF. The CDR3 region has the DNA TGTGCCAGCAGCTCAAGACTAGCGGGGTCAAGAGATACGCAGTATTTT.